Each of the 20 T cell receptor beta chains below was sequenced from the same sample in a study of shared clonotypes between healthy human individuals. Repertoires were generated with immunoSEQ multiplex PCR, while TCRdb's copy carries only in-frame clones and drops some. The data hold hundreds of thousands of clones, with 73% observed a single time. The sample was memory CD4+ T cells sorted from blood. Noted subset: CD45RA-negative fraction. These receptors were taken from a woman aged 30 to 39 in good health.

The sample holds a few counts of this clone. The rearrangement uses TRBV30 and TRBJ2-2; 7 nucleotides agree with TRBD1. V was pared by 5 bases and J by 4 bases, with 13 bases of the junction left unmatched. This CDR3 has 16 residues. Germline-derived CDR1 and CDR2 are GTSNPN and SVGIG (reference sequence). Here the CDR3 reads CAWDRVASEATGELFF. The CDR3 coding sequence is TGTGCCTGGGACAGGGTGGCCAGTGAGGCCACCGGGGAGCTGTTTTTT.

J is TRBJ2-1 and V is TRBV28, with D hard to call. CDR1 is MDHEN and CDR2 is SYDVKM in the germline V gene. The V end lost 2 bases, the J end lost 0 bases, and 8 bases lay between the germline ends. The CDR3 contains 15 residues. The CDR3 reads CASSLNPSSYNEQFF. The DNA for the CDR3 is TGTGCCAGCAGTTTAAACCCGAGCTCCTACAATGAGCAGTTCTTC.

Worth noting for this clone: Other DNA sequences of this sample code for an identical CDR3. The V call is TRBV6-5, the J call TRBJ2-6; D gene uncertain. The CDR3 runs 15 residues. Germline V gives CDR1 MNHEY, CDR2 SVGAGI. V dropped 6 bases and J dropped 0 bases, with 9 bases sitting between them. CDR3 DNA sequence: TGTGCCAGCAGCCCAACTGGCTCTGGGGCCAACGTCCTGACTTTC. Its protein product is CASSPTGSGANVLTF.

The sample holds many counts of this clone. The CDR3 DNA sequence: TGTGCCAGCAGCTTAATAGGAAGCGGGAAGACAGATACGCAGTATTTT. Protein: CASSLIGSGKTDTQYF. The V and J genes are TRBV7-2 and TRBJ2-3; TRBD2 agrees at 7 bases. V gave up 2 bases and J gave up 3 bases; unmatched junction bases: 8. Germline lookup yields CDR1 SGHTA and CDR2 FQGNSA. CDR3 size: 16 residues.

This clone was recorded many times. The chain recombines TRBV7-2 with TRBJ2-7; TRBD1 agrees at 11 bases. This CDR3 comprises 13 residues. V trimming: 10 bases; J trimming: 6 bases; junction bases outside the gene matches: 8. Germline V gene sequence: CDR1 SGHTA, CDR2 FQGNSA. CDR3 DNA: TGTGCCACCGCGGGACAGGGGGATAGCGAGCAGTACTTC. Its protein product is CATAGQGDSEQYF.

This clone has at least ten counts. This chain links TRBV27 with TRBJ2-7, with D unresolved. V was trimmed by 4 bases and J by 0 bases, leaving 13 bases between them. The CDR3 is 15 residues long. Germline assignment: CDR1 MNHEY and CDR2 SMNVEV (reference sequence). The CDR3 DNA reads TGTGCCAGCAGTTCCGTAAGATCAAACTCCTACGAGCAGTACTTC. As protein: CASSSVRSNSYEQYF.

The chain combines TRBV7-2 with TRBJ1-1, with TRBD1 identical over 9 bases. The J segment lost 5 bases and the V segment lost 1 base, leaving 11 bases of the junction unmatched. The V gene's germline CDR1 is SGHTA and CDR2 FQGNSA. This CDR3 has 17 residues. CDR3 DNA: TGTGCCAGCAGCTTAGGGGACAGGGTGGCCATGGAGACTGAAGCTTTCTTT. It encodes CASSLGDRVAMETEAFF.

Many counts were recorded for this clone. V and J are TRBV5-5 and TRBJ2-7, with 10 bases that match TRBD1. Germline V CDR1 and CDR2: SGHKS, YYEKEE (reference sequence). The CDR3 covers 16 residues. V shed 4 bases and J 0 bases; nucleotides not matched to a gene: 7. The CDR3 loop reads CASSPVGDRGSYEQYF. CDR3 DNA sequence: TGTGCCAGCAGCCCAGTAGGGGACAGGGGCTCCTACGAGCAGTACTTC.

This clone has more than one count but fewer than ten. This chain joins TRBV28 and TRBJ1-2; 9 nucleotides agree with TRBD1. The CDR3 spans 16 residues. With V trimmed by 7 bases and J by 2 bases, 11 bases remained unmatched. Germline-derived CDR1 and CDR2 are MDHEN and SYDVKM. Written as DNA, the CDR3 is TGTGCCAGCACTCCCCCCGGGACAGGGCTGAACTATGGCTACACCTTC. Residues: CASTPPGTGLNYGYTF.

A few counts support this clone. V is TRBV19 and J is TRBJ2-5; D might be TRBD1 or TRBD2, each matching 6 bases. The closer fit of TRBJ2-7 to the DNA end suggests the J call may be wrong. Germline CDR1 is LNHDA and CDR2 is SQIVND (reference sequence). The CDR3 loop spans 18 amino acids. CDR3: CASSIEPWGAPNSYEQYF. DNA for the CDR3: TGTGCCAGTAGTATAGAGCCGTGGGGGGCCCCCAACTCCTACGAGCAGTACTTC.

As for this clone: Other nucleotide sequences in the sample specify the same CDR3. V gene TRBV10-3 combines with J gene TRBJ2-7, with 10 positions matching TRBD2. V gave up 4 bases and J gave up 4 bases; unmatched junction bases: 4. The CDR3 is 14 residues long. Germline V lookup: CDR1 ENHRY, CDR2 SYGVKD. The CDR3 reads CAISGLAGAYEQYF. CDR3 bases: TGTGCCATCAGTGGGCTAGCGGGAGCGTACGAGCAGTACTTC.

The chain joins TRBV5-1 to TRBJ1-1; D is possibly TRBD1 (5 bases). The germline V and J ends were trimmed by 0 bases and 5 bases, with 11 bases remaining between them. The CDR3 spans 14 residues. Germline CDR1 and CDR2: SGHRS and YFSETQ. The CDR3: CASSLARGETEAFF. CDR3 nucleotides: TGCGCCAGCAGCTTGGCCCGGGGCGAGACTGAAGCTTTCTTT.

About this clone: Different DNA sequences within this sample yield the same CDR3. The J gene is TRBJ2-6, the V gene TRBV29-1; D remains unclear. The CDR3 has 14 amino acids. Germline V lookup: CDR1 SQVTM, CDR2 ANQGSEA. The ends were cut back, 3 bases at V and 0 bases at J, with 6 bases in the middle. The CDR3 loop reads CSVDLSSGANVLTF. In DNA form, the CDR3 reads TGCAGCGTTGATTTGAGCTCTGGGGCCAACGTCCTGACTTTC.

The chain carries TRBV4-1 and TRBJ2-6; D not certain. The CDR3 contains 16 residues. V gave up 2 bases and J gave up 1 base, with 9 bases separating them. Germline V lookup: CDR1 MGHRA, CDR2 YSYEKL. Here the CDR3 reads CASSQFGVSGANVLTF. The CDR3 DNA reads TGCGCCAGCAGCCAATTCGGCGTATCTGGGGCCAACGTCCTGACTTTC.

The chain uses TRBV19 and TRBJ2-1; 8 bases map to TRBD1. The CDR3 loop spans 19 amino acids. J gave up 6 bases and V 2 bases, and 18 bases lay outside the gene matches. Germline V CDR1 and CDR2: LNHDA, SQIVND (reference sequence). DNA of the CDR3: TGTGCCAGTAGTATACCGGACAGGGTGAAGCGGCGTCCGGGCAATGAGCAGTTCTTC. Translated: CASSIPDRVKRRPGNEQFF.

The J gene is TRBJ1-1, the V gene TRBV5-4; no clear D gene. Germline CDR1 reads SGHNT; CDR2 reads YYREEE (reference sequence). Trimming took off 0 bases at V and 9 bases at J, with 9 bases between the two ends. This CDR3 is 12 amino acids long. CDR3 loop: CASSLVIGKAFF. CDR3 bases: TGTGCCAGCAGCTTGGTGATAGGGAAAGCTTTCTTT. Looking up the rest from reference TRBV5-4 and TRBJ1-1 gives the full variable domain: ETGVTQSPTHLIKTRGQQVTLRCSSQSGHNTVSWYQQALGQGPQFIFQYYREEENGRGNFPPRFSGLQFPNYSSELNVNALELDDSALYLCASSLVIGKAFFGQGTRLTVV.

CDR3: CASSVEAGLNYGYTF. CDR3 DNA: TGTGCCAGCAGCGTAGAGGCAGGGCTCAACTATGGCTACACCTTC. The genes are TRBV9 and TRBJ1-2, with D tentatively TRBD1 (5 bases). Germline CDR1 and CDR2: SGDLS and YYNGEE. The ends were cut back, 0 bases at V and 2 bases at J, with 11 bases in the middle. There are 15 residues in the CDR3.

This clone was seen just once. Distinct nucleotide sequences in the sample also encode this CDR3. J is TRBJ2-7 and V is TRBV28, with D unresolved. V gave up 1 base and J gave up 2 bases, with 9 bases separating them. The CDR3 loop spans 14 amino acids. Germline V gene lookup returns CDR1 MDHEN and CDR2 SYDVKM. In DNA, the CDR3 is TGTGCCAGCAGTTTATACCTTCTCCCCTACGAGCAGTACTTC. It is translated as CASSLYLLPYEQYF.

The chain recombines TRBV7-8 with TRBJ2-1; maybe TRBD1 (6 bases). CDR1 and CDR2 (germline): SGHVS, FQNEAQ. The CDR3 has 14 amino acids. Between the trimmed V and J ends, which lost 3 bases and 4 bases, there was a span of 10 bases. CDR3 loop: CASSFRDNYNEQFF. CDR3 DNA sequence: TGTGCCAGCAGCTTCCGGGACAATTACAATGAGCAGTTCTTC.

V is TRBV10-2 and J is TRBJ2-7; D may be TRBD2 (6 bases). Germline lookup yields CDR1 WSHSY and CDR2 SAAADI. The ends were cut back, 3 bases at V and 5 bases at J, with 8 bases in the middle. This CDR3 is built from 12 residues. The CDR3 DNA follows: TGCGCCAGCAGTGACGGGGGTAACGAGCAGTACTTC. Its translation is CASSDGGNEQYF.